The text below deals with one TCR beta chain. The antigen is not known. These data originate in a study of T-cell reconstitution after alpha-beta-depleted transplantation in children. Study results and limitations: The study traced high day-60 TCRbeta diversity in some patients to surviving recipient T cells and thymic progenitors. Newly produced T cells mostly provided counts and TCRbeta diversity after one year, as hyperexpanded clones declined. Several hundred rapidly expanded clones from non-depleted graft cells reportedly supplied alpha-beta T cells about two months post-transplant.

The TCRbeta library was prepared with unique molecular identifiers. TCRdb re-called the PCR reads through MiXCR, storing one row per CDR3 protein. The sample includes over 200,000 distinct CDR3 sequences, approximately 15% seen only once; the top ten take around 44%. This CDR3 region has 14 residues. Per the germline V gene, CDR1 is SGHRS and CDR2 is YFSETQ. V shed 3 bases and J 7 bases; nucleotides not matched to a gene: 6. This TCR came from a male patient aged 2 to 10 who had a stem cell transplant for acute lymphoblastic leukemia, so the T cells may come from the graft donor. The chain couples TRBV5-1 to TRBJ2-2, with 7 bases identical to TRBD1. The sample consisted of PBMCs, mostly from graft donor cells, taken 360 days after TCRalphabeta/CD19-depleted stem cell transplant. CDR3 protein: CASSSRQGIGELFF. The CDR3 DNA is TGCGCCAGCAGCTCACGACAGGGTATCGGGGAGCTGTTTTTT.